This record covers a single T cell receptor beta chain. Germline-derived CDR1 and CDR2 are SGHRS and YFSETQ. The CDR3 is 13 residues long. TCRdb re-called the 5' RACE reads and catalogs CDR3 proteins one per entry, DNA excluded. The listing records a few hundred thousand distinct CDR3 sequences. This entry is derived from a study of monozygotic twins with inflammatory bowel disease. The source material was blood. The receptor was derived from a human donor with ulcerative colitis or Crohn's disease, or a healthy co-twin of an affected twin (not recorded which). The rearrangement joins TRBV5-1 to TRBJ1-2; as DNA is missing, the TRBD1 call by TCRdb cannot be tested. CDR3: CASRDRDNYGYTF.